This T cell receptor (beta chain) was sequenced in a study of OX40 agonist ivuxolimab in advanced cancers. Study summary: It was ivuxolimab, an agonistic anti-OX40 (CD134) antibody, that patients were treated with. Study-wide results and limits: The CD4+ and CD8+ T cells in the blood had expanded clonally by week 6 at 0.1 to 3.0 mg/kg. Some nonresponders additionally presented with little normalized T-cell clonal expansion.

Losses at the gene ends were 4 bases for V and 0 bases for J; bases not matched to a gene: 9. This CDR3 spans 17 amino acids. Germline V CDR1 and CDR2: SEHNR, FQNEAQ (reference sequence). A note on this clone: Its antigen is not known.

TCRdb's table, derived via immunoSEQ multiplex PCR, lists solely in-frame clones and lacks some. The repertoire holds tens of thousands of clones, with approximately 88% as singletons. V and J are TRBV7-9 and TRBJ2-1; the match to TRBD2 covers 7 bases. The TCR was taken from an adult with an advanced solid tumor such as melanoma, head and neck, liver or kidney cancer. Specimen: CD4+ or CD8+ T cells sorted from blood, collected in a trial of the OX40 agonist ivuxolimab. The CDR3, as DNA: TGTGCCAGCAGCTCCCGAGGAGCGGGAAGCTCCTACAATGAGCAGTTCTTC. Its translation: CASSSRGAGSSYNEQFF.